Following are 4 T cell receptor beta chains from one sample sequenced in a study of shared clonotypes between healthy human individuals. Clones were read by immunoSEQ multiplex PCR, and TCRdb kept only the in-frame ones, dropping some. The table includes millions of clones, approximately 90% detected once. Source material: naive CD4+ T cells sorted from blood. Sample subset: CD45RA+ positively selected. The receptors here all came from a man between 18 and 29 years old in good health.

This clone has more than one count but fewer than ten. The rearrangement uses TRBV11-2 and TRBJ1-1, with D unresolved. Germline V lookup: CDR1 SGHAT, CDR2 FQNNGV. The CDR3 covers 13 residues. With 4 bases removed from V and 7 bases from J, the gap between germline ends came to 13 bases. The CDR3 loop reads CASSSRVMNEAFF. In DNA form, the CDR3 reads TGTGCCAGCAGCTCCAGAGTAATGAATGAAGCTTTCTTT.

A single count supports this clone. This chain uses TRBV11-1 with TRBJ1-5; D perhaps matches TRBD1 (5 bases). The CDR3 extends over 15 amino acids. The V gene lost 3 bases and the J gene lost 1 base, with 10 bases spanning the gap. Germline-derived CDR1 and CDR2 are SGHAT and FQDESV (reference sequence). CDR3 sequence reads: CASSFSGESNQPQHF. The CDR3 nucleotides read TGTGCCAGCAGCTTTTCGGGGGAGAGCAATCAGCCCCAGCATTTT.

Notes on this clone: The sample holds other DNA sequences that translate to the same CDR3. The rearrangement joins TRBV5-1 to TRBJ2-1; D is ambiguous. The length of the CDR3 is 14 residues. The germline gives CDR1 SGHRS, CDR2 YFSETQ. With 0 bases removed from V and 0 bases from J, the gap between germline ends came to 4 bases. DNA for the CDR3: TGCGCCAGCAGCTTGGGGGACTCCTACAATGAGCAGTTCTTC. Translation gives CASSLGDSYNEQFF.

The J gene is TRBJ2-3, the V gene TRBV6-5, with D perhaps matching TRBD2 (5 bases). Germline lookup yields CDR1 MNHEY and CDR2 SVGAGI. V was clipped by 6 bases and J by 4 bases, with 14 bases between them. The CDR3 covers 14 residues. DNA of the CDR3: TGTGCCAGCAGGATACTAGATTCGGCAGATACGCAGTATTTT. Translating it yields CASRILDSADTQYF.